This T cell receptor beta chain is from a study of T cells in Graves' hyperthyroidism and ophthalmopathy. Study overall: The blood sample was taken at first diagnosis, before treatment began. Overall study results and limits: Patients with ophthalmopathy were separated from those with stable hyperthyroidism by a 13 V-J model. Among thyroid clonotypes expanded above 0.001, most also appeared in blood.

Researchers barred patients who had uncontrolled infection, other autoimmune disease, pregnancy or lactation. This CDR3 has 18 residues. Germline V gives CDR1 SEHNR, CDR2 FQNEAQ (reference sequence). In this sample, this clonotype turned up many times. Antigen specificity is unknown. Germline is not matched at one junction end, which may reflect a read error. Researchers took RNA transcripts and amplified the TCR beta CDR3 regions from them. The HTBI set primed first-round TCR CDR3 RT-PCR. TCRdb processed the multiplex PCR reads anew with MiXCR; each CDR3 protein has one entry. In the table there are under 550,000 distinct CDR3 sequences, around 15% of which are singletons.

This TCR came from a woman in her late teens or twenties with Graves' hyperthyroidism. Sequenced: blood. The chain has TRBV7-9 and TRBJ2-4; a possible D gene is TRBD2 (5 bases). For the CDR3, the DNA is TGCGCCAGCAGCCCCGGCGGGTGGGAACTAGGGACCAAAAACATTCAGTACTTC. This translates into CASSPGGWELGTKNIQYF.